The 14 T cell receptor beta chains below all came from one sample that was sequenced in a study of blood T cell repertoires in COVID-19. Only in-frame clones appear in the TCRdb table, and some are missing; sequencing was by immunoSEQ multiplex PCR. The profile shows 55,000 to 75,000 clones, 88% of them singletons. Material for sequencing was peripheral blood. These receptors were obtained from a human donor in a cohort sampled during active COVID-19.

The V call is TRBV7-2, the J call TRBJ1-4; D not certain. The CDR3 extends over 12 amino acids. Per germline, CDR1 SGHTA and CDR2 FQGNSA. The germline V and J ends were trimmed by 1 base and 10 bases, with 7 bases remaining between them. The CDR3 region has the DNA TGTGCCAGCAGCTTAGTTCCAGGAAAACTGTTTTTT. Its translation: CASSLVPGKLFF.

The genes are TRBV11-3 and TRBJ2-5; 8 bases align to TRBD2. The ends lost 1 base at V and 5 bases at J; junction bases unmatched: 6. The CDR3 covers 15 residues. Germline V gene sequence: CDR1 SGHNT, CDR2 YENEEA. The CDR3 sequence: CASSLGGGRPETQYF. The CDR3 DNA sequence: TGTGCCAGCAGCTTAGGCGGGGGGCGCCCTGAGACCCAGTACTTC. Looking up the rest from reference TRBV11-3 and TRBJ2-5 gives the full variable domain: EAGVVQSPRYKIIEKKQPVAFWCNPISGHNTLYWYLQNLGQGPELLIRYENEEAVDDSQLPKDRFSAERLKGVDSTLKIQPAELGDSAVYLCASSLGGGRPETQYFGPGTRLLVL.

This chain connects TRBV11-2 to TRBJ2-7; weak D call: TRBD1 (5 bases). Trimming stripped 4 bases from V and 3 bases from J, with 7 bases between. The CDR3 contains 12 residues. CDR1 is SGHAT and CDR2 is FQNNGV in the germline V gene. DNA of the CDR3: TGTGCCAGCAGCTGGCAGGGCTACGAGCAGTACTTC. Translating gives CASSWQGYEQYF.

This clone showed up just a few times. This chain's CDR3 is CASSLYPGTNGPAETQYF. As DNA, the CDR3 is TGTGCCAGCAGCCTATACCCCGGGACAAATGGGCCCGCGGAGACCCAGTACTTC. The chain carries TRBV11-2 and TRBJ2-5; D is possibly TRBD1 (6 bases). Per the germline V gene, CDR1 is SGHAT and CDR2 is FQNNGV. V was shortened by 5 bases and J by 5 bases, with 27 bases between the two germline ends. This CDR3 comprises 18 residues.

CDR3 sequence: CASSHPRKGPYEQYF. The CDR3 bases are TGTGCCAGCAGCCACCCGAGGAAGGGGCCCTACGAGCAGTACTTC. The V gene is TRBV7-9, the J gene TRBJ2-7, with D possibly being TRBD1 (5 bases). The CDR3 spans 15 residues. Germline V lookup: CDR1 SEHNR, CDR2 FQNEAQ (reference sequence). Between the trimmed V and J ends, which lost 5 bases and 2 bases, there was a span of 16 bases.

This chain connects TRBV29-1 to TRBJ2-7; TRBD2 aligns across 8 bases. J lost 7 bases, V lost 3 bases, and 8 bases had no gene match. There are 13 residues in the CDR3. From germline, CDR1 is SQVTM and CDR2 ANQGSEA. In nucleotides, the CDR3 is TGCAGCGTTGAGCCAGCGGGGGTAGAAGAGCAGTACTTC. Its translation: CSVEPAGVEEQYF.

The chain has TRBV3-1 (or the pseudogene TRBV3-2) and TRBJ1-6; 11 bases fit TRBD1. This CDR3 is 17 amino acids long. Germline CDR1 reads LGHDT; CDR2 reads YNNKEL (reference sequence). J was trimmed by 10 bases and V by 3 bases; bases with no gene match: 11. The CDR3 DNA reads TGTGCCAGCAGCCACGGCGGACAGGGGGCGCAGAAATCACCCCTCCACTTT. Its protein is CASSHGGQGAQKSPLHF.

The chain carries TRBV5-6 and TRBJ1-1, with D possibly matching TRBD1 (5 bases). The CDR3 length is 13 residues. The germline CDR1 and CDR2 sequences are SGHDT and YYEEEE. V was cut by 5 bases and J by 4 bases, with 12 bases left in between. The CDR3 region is CASSYGGSTEAFF. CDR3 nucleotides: TGTGCCAGCAGTTACGGGGGTAGCACTGAAGCTTTCTTT.

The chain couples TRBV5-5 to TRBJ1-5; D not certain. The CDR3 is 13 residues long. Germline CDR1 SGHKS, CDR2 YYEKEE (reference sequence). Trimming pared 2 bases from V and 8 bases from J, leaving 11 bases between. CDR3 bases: TGTGCCAGCAGCTTAAGCCAAGGAGAGCCCCAGCATTTT. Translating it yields CASSLSQGEPQHF.

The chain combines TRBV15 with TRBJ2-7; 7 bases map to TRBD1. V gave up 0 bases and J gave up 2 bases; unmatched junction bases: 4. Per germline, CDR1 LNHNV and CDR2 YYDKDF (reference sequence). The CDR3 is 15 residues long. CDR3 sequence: CATSRESGTAYEQYF. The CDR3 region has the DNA TGTGCCACCAGCAGAGAATCCGGGACAGCCTACGAGCAGTACTTC.

The DNA of the CDR3 is TGTGCCAGCAGCCAAGTTCAGGGAAGTTCACCCCTCCACTTT. This translates into CASSQVQGSSPLHF. The gene calls are TRBV4-2 and TRBJ1-6; D perhaps matches TRBD1 (5 bases). Per the germline V gene, CDR1 is LGHNA and CDR2 is YNFKEQ. This CDR3 region has 14 residues. V lost 1 base and J 9 bases, leaving 10 bases between the germline ends.

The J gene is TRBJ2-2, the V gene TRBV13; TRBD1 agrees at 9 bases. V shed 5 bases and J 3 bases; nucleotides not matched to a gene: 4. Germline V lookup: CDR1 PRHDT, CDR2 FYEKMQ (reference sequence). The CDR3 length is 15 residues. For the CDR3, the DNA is TGTGCCAGCAGCCCCGGGACAGGGTACACCGGGGAGCTGTTTTTT. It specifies CASSPGTGYTGELFF.

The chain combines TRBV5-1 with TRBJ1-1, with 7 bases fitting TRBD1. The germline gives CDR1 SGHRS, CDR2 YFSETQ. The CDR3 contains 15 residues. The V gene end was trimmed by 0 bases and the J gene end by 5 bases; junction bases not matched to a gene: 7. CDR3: CASSLEQGRGTEAFF. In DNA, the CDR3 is TGCGCCAGCAGCTTGGAACAGGGCAGGGGGACTGAAGCTTTCTTT.

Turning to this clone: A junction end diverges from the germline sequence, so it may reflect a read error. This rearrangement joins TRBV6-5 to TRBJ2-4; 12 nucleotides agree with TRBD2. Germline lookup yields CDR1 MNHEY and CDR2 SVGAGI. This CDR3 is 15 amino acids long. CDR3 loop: CASSYGPSTSGRLIF. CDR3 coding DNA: TGTGCCAGCAGTTACGGCCCCTCAACTAGCGGGAGGTTAATTTTC.